The 9 T cell receptor beta chains given below trace back to one sample, sequenced in a study of prognosis after radiotherapy for stage I lung cancer. It was by two-round multiplex PCR that TCR beta CDR3 was amplified from genomic DNA. First-round PCR amplification was performed with primers specific to each TRBV and TRBJ gene. One entry per CDR3 protein results from TCRdb running MiXCR on the multiplex PCR reads. The data show approximately 41,000 distinct CDR3 sequences, around a quarter seen once. Specimen: PBMCs, collected before or after stereotactic body radiation therapy (not recorded which). These receptor sequences come from a donor over 45 with non-small cell lung cancer.

This clonotype was picked up many times. The chain employs TRBV28 and TRBJ2-1, with 7 bases matching TRBD2. V shed 6 bases, J shed 9 bases, and the junction held 5 bases outside the gene matches. CDR3 length: 12 amino acids. Germline V gives CDR1 MDHEN, CDR2 SYDVKM. In nucleotides, the CDR3 is TGTGCCAGCAGCCCCGGGGGGAGTGAGCAGTTCTTC. It encodes CASSPGGSEQFF.

Ten or more counts support this clonotype. The chain joins TRBV19 to TRBJ2-7, with 14 bases fitting TRBD2. The CDR3 has 16 amino acids. Trimming removed 6 bases from V and 2 bases from J; junction bases left unmatched: 6. Germline V gene sequence: CDR1 LNHDA, CDR2 SQIVND (reference sequence). CDR3 residues: CASSKGTSGGTYEQYF. In nucleotides, the CDR3 is TGTGCCAGTAGCAAAGGGACTAGCGGGGGAACCTACGAGCAGTACTTC.

This clonotype has at least ten counts. The chain joins TRBV5-1 to TRBJ2-3; 9 nucleotides agree with TRBD2. Germline-derived CDR1 and CDR2 are SGHRS and YFSETQ. Unmatched junction bases numbered 11, after V lost 0 bases and J lost 6 bases. This CDR3 is built from 17 residues. CDR3 sequence reads: CASSLVPSGTQSDTQYF. CDR3 coding DNA: TGCGCCAGCAGCTTGGTCCCTAGCGGGACCCAGAGTGATACGCAGTATTTT.

Concerning this clonotype itself: This may be a read error: a much more frequent sequence differs by one nucleotide. The rearrangement links TRBV18 to TRBJ1-1; 7 bases agree with TRBD1. The V segment lost 4 bases and the J segment 3 bases; nucleotides outside the gene matches: 8. The V gene's germline CDR1 is KGHSH and CDR2 LQKENI. The CDR3 consists of 15 residues. The CDR3 here is CASSRTGQDDTEAFF. CDR3 bases: TGTGCCAGCTCACGCACTGGACAGGATGACACTGAAGCTTTCTTT. The full variable domain, rest sourced from reference TRBV18 and TRBJ1-1, is NAGVMQNPRHLVRRRGQEARLRCSPMKGHSHVYWYRQLPEEGLKFMVYLQKENIIDESGMPKERFSAEFPKEGPSILRIQQVVRGDSAAYFCASSRTGQDDTEAFFGQGTRLTVV.

This clonotype has ten or more counts. This chain connects TRBV5-1 to TRBJ1-1; a possible D gene is TRBD1 (6 bases). Germline V gives CDR1 SGHRS, CDR2 YFSETQ. The CDR3 extends over 16 amino acids. V was shortened by 2 bases and J by 3 bases, with 17 bases between the two germline ends. The CDR3 reads CASSLVSSQGYTEAFF. In DNA form, the CDR3 reads TGCGCCAGCAGCTTAGTAAGCTCGCAGGGGTACACTGAAGCTTTCTTT.

This clonotype was seen at least ten times. V gene TRBV12-3 or TRBV12-4 combines with J gene TRBJ2-4, with D perhaps matching TRBD1 or TRBD2 (7 bases each). The CDR3 loop spans 16 amino acids. Trimming shortened V by 5 bases and J by 6 bases, and 20 bases separated the two germline ends. The CDR3 region is CASSVRNPGGGNIQYF. The CDR3 coding sequence is TGTGCCAGCAGTGTCAGAAACCCAGGGGGGGGAAACATTCAGTACTTC.

In this sample, this clonotype turned up many times. The CDR3 sequence is CASSYPQDRSYNEQFF. CDR3 nucleotide sequence: TGTGCCAGCAGTTACCCTCAGGACCGCTCCTACAATGAGCAGTTCTTC. The chain couples TRBV6-2 or TRBV6-3 to TRBJ2-1, with D hard to call. The CDR3 has 16 residues. Per the germline V gene, CDR1 is MNHEY and CDR2 is SVGEGT. The V end lost 2 bases, the J end lost 0 bases, and 11 bases lay between the germline ends.

This clonotype was counted ten times or more. The chain couples TRBV5-6 to TRBJ1-2; D is unresolved. CDR1 and CDR2 from the germline V gene are SGHDT and YYEEEE. The CDR3 length is 13 residues. V lost 4 bases to trimming and J lost 1 base, with 8 bases between them. The CDR3 is CASSPQLNYGYTF. In nucleotides, the CDR3 is TGTGCCAGCAGCCCGCAGCTTAACTATGGCTACACCTTC. The full variable domain, in which reference TRBV5-6 and TRBJ1-2 provide the parts outside the CDR3, is DAGVTQSPTHLIKTRGQQVTLRCSPKSGHDTVSWYQQALGQGPQFIFQYYEEEERQRGNFPDRFSGHQFPNYSSELNVNALLLGDSALYLCASSPQLNYGYTFGSGTRLTVV.

For this clonotype: A read error may account for a junction end that differs from germline. The V call is TRBV15, the J call TRBJ2-7; either TRBD1 or TRBD2 may supply D (5 bases each). The CDR3 is made up of 15 amino acids. From germline, CDR1 is LNHNV and CDR2 YYDKDF (reference sequence). DNA of the CDR3: TGTGCCACCAGCATGCTGGGGGTGGTCACTCACGATCAGTACTTC. Protein sequence: CATSMLGVVTHDQYF.